Listed here is a single TCR beta chain. Original handling: Amplifying reference gene primers gave estimates of nucleated cell counts. Only in-frame clones appear in the TCRdb table, and some are missing; sequencing was by immunoSEQ multiplex PCR. That table gives V, J and clone size, and the DNA gave D and trimming. The data contain a few hundred thousand clones, about 82% of them seen just once; the ten biggest clones take up roughly 4.6%. Between the trimmed V and J ends, which lost 5 bases and 11 bases, there was a span of 12 bases. The CDR3 is made up of 11 amino acids. Germline CDR1 and CDR2: LNHDA and SQIVND (reference sequence). This sample is part of a study of blood T cell repertoires in COVID-19. Study information: Acute and convalescent COVID-19 specimens originated in the United States, Italy and Spain. PBMCs, B-cell-depleted T cells, or T cells were the source of the cDNA or gDNA that made up the material.

Sequencing was carried out using peripheral blood. The chain links TRBV19 to TRBJ1-1; D possibly corresponds to TRBD1 (6 bases). The origin of this receptor is a man between 50 and 59 years old with active or convalescent COVID-19. The CDR3 DNA is TGTGCCAGTAGTCTACAGGGTCGGGCTTTCTTT. Encoded protein: CASSLQGRAFF.